The sequence of this TCR beta chain was determined in a study of cytomegalovirus exposure and HLA in healthy donors (dated by TCRdb to between 2016 and 2019). Concerning the study at large: An earlier analysis of approximately 640 of the donors reported 250 to 300 Gb of sequence data and about 100 million unique TCR beta sequences from about 200 million T cells. Typing coverage differed by locus: A, B, C, DRB1 and DQB1 were typed in roughly 620-630 donors, DQA1 in about 550, DPA1 in around 580, and DPB1 in around 440. Genome-wide SNP genotypes for about three fifths of the roughly 670 donors were used in a later genetic analysis, which treated that subset as a discovery cohort. Donor age, sex, ethnicity and CMV serostatus were compiled together with the repertoire data. The aim of the study was to test whether cataloging public T cell receptors could identify signatures of past pathogen exposure. A later analysis re-examined previously published TCR beta repertoires from over 500 donors and added high-resolution HLA genotyping to investigate patterns of TCR occurrence. Class I and class II HLA loci were covered by the typing at four-digit resolution. Rather than using new phenotypic data, the later analysis identified candidate immune exposures from TCR beta sequences and from how often those sequences occurred across donors. To predict cytomegalovirus infection status, the study brought together high-throughput TCR immunosequencing, statistical association of individual TCRs with disease status, and machine learning. All discovery cohort repertoires had been generated using a single sequencing platform. The study used immunosequencing to profile the T cell repertoires of several hundred subjects and linked those repertoires to cytomegalovirus serostatus. Because of strong linkage in the cohort, five DR-DQ haplotypes were treated as single units for association and clustering. Besides the first cohort of roughly 700 subjects, a separate validation cohort made up of over a hundred different subjects was used. Among the roughly 400 genotyped donors, 81% belonged to the genetic ancestry cluster associated with self-reported Caucasian donors. Roughly 300 gigabases of sequencing data and tens of millions of unique TCR sequences were included in an early release covering around 600 HLA-typed donors. To decide whether each TCR beta V gene segment behaved as functional or pseudogenic, an earlier analysis of several hundred of the donors relied on high-throughput TCR beta sequencing. Among roughly 370 genotyped donors of the cohort, an average of 235,054 unique TCR beta nucleotide sequences were sequenced per donor, roughly a sixth of them non-productive.

As regards this clone: What antigen it recognizes has not been identified. No much larger clone exists at a distance of one base, and base qualities are not known.

Via the germline V gene (reference sequence), CDR1 is MNHEY and CDR2 SMNVEV. V is clipped by 4 bases and J by 7 bases, and the sequence between their germline boundaries is 16 bases long. Reading from cysteine to phenylalanine, the CDR3 counts 14 amino acids. This entry keeps only the CDR3 DNA: 42 bases, framed from base 1. The library was prepared using the immunoSEQ multiplex PCR assay. For the multiplex PCR, a mixture combining 60 forward primers for TCR Vbeta segments and 13 reverse primers for TCR Jbeta segments was used. A multiplex PCR assay on genomic DNA amplified the CDR3 region of rearranged TCR beta genes. The amplified TCR beta libraries were sequenced on the Illumina HiSeq System as 87-base-pair reads. On the study's bioinformatics: A later analysis counted approximately 76 million unique TCR beta chains across the 550 to 800 repertoires, and 10 million to 11 million of these chains were shared by at least two donors. Raw reads were error-corrected and collapsed into unique sequences by a nearest-neighbor algorithm in which closely related sequences were merged to remove PCR and sequencing errors. CDR3 sequences were aligned to IMGT reference sequences to assign V, D and J gene segments. For a sequence to be retained, a match of at least six nucleotides was required to both a V gene segment and a J gene segment. A rearrangement was called productive if the CDR3 had no stop codons and remained in frame with V and J, and every other rearrangement was called non-productive. Following IMGT convention, CDR3 was defined as the stretch from the second conserved V-encoded cysteine up to the conserved J-encoded phenylalanine. The earlier analysis of approximately 500 of the donors excluded sequences that lacked an unambiguous match to a single V gene segment. An earlier analysis of under 750 of the donors called V segments functional above 56.7% productive rearrangements and segregating when the between-donor standard deviation exceeded 5%. A statistical classification framework was developed to diagnose cytomegalovirus status using the catalog of TCR beta chain sequences. V and J gene assignment, in a later analysis, came from comparing TCR nucleotide sequences with IMGT/GENE-DB human TR gene sequences. A later analysis assigned CDR3 sequences and most-parsimonious VDJ recombination scenarios with the TCRdist pipeline. In a later analysis, each TCR beta chain was defined by its CDR3 amino acid sequence together with its V-gene family, and reads without a unique V-gene family were excluded. In a later analysis, approximately 640 highly shared, low-generation-probability nucleotide sequences were removed to address suspected cross-contamination and a sequencing artifact. A later analysis calculated a clonal expansion index for each public chain from normalized within-repertoire ranks of inferred template counts. Generation probabilities in a later analysis came from a VDJ recombination model fitted to out-of-frame rearrangements, and those results were checked against IGoR. In a later analysis, hypergeometric tests were used to score TCR-TCR, TCR-HLA and TCR-CMV co-occurrence, with a repertoire-size bias correction applied to TCR pairs. A later analysis estimated false discovery rates by permuting HLA or CMV assignments 20 times. In a later analysis, co-occurring TCRs were grouped using DBSCAN, and TCRdist sequence similarity was added for clustering within HLA-allele-positive subsets. Repertoires with fewer than 30,000 or more than 120,000 public chains were left out of co-occurrence clustering, as were a few repertoires with anomalous nucleotide sharing. Imported from immuneACCESS, the table was reduced by TCRdb to in-frame sequences with V and J called. These copies leave out some clones; in studies compared against another copy, an unresolved V gene accounts for under half, and the cause of the remainder is not known. That table gives V, J and clone size, and the DNA gave D and trimming. Recorded for this sample are 150,000 to 200,000 clones; more than 60% of them occurred a single time. Together, the top ten hold around 1.5% of the sample.

The paper as a whole reports these results and caveats: In vitro tests confirmed that a few of the cytomegalovirus-associated TCR beta chains recognize cytomegalovirus antigens. CMV serostatus was the only immune exposure information available for the cohort. Correlated functional status among segregating V segments might be attributable to linkage disequilibrium, but an unknown experimental factor could not be ruled out. Most CMV-associated TCR beta chains appeared to be HLA-restricted in a later analysis, and the HLA associations seemed to be driven largely by CMV exposure. In a later analysis, about 17,000 TCR beta sequences were associated with specific HLA alleles at a false discovery rate of 0.05. Most TCR sequences were observed very rarely across donors, whereas some public TCRs were present in many individuals. V-gene and J-gene trimming of TCR beta chains was associated with a missense DCLRE1C variant in a later genetic analysis, and the association was replicated in an independent cohort. In the study, around 160 TCR beta chains were listed as associated with cytomegalovirus. The classifier was reported to diagnose cytomegalovirus status with high specificity and sensitivity in both the original cohort and the validation cohort. When HLA alleles, especially DR and DQ, strongly co-occurred, TCR associations were difficult to assign to individual alleles. Broadly in line with IMGT annotations, most TCR beta V segments showed up in productive rearrangements about 87% or about 30% of the time in an earlier analysis of 450 to 750 of the donors. Because the 87-base-pair reads could not distinguish some IMGT-functional V segments, including TRBV6-2 and TRBV6-3, those segments were excluded. HLA typing was unavailable for some donors at each locus, so association tests used only the typed subset. The cohort was sequenced for TCR beta chains only, and without alpha or paired-chain data the features that could be detected were limited. According to a later analysis, parvovirus B19, influenza, CMV and Epstein-Barr virus appeared linked to several top co-occurrence clusters. Compared with equally common non-associated chains, HLA-associated TCR beta chains in a later analysis were more clonally expanded and had lower generation probabilities. According to a later genetic analysis, donors in an Asian-associated ancestry cluster had fewer N-insertions in productive TCRs than the approximately 700-donor mean. A later analysis found that TCR association rates varied across HLA loci, with DRB1 alleles showing the most associated TCRs and HLA-C alleles the fewest. A further reported finding was that TCR beta sequences accurately predicted the HLA-A and HLA-B alleles for most subjects in the first cohort. The authors suggested that the approach could potentially be generalized to other disease states and immunological phenotypes. A cluster of highly shared sequence variants was judged likely to represent a technical artifact of the sequencing pipeline. Fewer than 20 rarely observed V segments, including chromosome 9 orphons, were excluded from the earlier analysis of about 610 of the donors because counts were too low. Roughly uniform sequencing depth across donors was assumed in presence/absence analyses, although this assumption may not hold.

In total, 600 or so healthy bone marrow donors made up the cohort. At the time of sampling, all cohort members were nominally healthy, though unrecorded immune exposures were likely present. The donor tested CMV seronegative and was one of the 352 seronegative cohort members. Every donor gave a peripheral blood sample, and the peripheral blood mononuclear cells from that sample were used for TCR beta sequencing. Genomic DNA extraction from the blood cell samples was performed with the Qiagen DNeasy Blood Extraction Kit. The TCR sequence derives from a woman in her 30s in good health and CMV-seronegative. The rearranged chain carries TRBV27 and TRBJ2-5, with an unclear D gene assignment. What was sequenced was PBMCs. The CDR3 reads as follows: CASSSRDSAGTQYF. The nucleotide sequence is TGTGCCAGCAGTTCCCGAGACTCCGCCGGGACCCAGTACTTC.